What follows are 7 T cell receptor beta chains derived from one specimen sequenced in a study of cytomegalovirus exposure and HLA in healthy donors. Both 60 Vbeta primers and 13 Jbeta primers went into the PCR. Assay: immunoSEQ multiplex PCR; the TCRdb copy retains only in-frame clones and omits some. Here the sample spans some 120,000 clones, approximately 80% being singletons. The sequenced material came from PBMCs. Receptors were obtained from a man aged 25-45 years in good health and CMV-seropositive.

J is TRBJ2-3 and V is TRBV2; D unresolved. Between the trimmed V and J ends, which lost 3 bases and 2 bases, there was a span of 15 bases. This CDR3 has 16 residues. Germline CDR1 is SNHLY and CDR2 is FYNNEI. The CDR3 DNA follows: TGTGCCAGCAGTGACGGGTCCCTCGCCCCCACAGATACGCAGTATTTT. Translated: CASSDGSLAPTDTQYF.

This clone was counted a single time. This chain connects TRBV7-3 to TRBJ2-5; the match to TRBD1 covers 7 bases. Germline V gene sequence: CDR1 SGHTA, CDR2 FQGTGA. V gave up 5 bases and J gave up 6 bases; unmatched junction bases: 9. The CDR3 totals 14 residues. The CDR3 sequence: CASSTDRESKTQYF. The CDR3 DNA reads TGTGCCAGCAGCACCGACAGGGAGTCAAAGACCCAGTACTTC.

In this sample, this clone turned up a few times. Relative to the germline gene, one junction end is altered; a read error may explain this. The CDR3 nucleotides are TGTGCCAGCAGCTTAGTGGGCAGCTCTGGGGCCAACGGCCTGACTTTC. Protein product: CASSLVGSSGANGLTF. The chain joins TRBV7-2 to TRBJ2-6; D perhaps matches TRBD1 (5 bases). The CDR3 is 16 amino acids. CDR1 and CDR2 from the germline V gene are SGHTA and FQGNSA.

This chain joins TRBV7-8 and TRBJ1-2, with D unresolved. Trimming cost V 5 bases and J 6 bases, with 10 bases left between them. Per the germline V gene, CDR1 is SGHVS and CDR2 is FQNEAQ. CDR3 length equals 12 residues. Here the CDR3 reads CASSAGRDGYTF. The CDR3 bases are TGTGCCAGCAGCGCCGGGAGGGATGGCTACACCTTC.

This chain joins TRBV5-6 and TRBJ2-3; TRBD2 agrees at 7 bases. Looked up from germline, CDR1 is SGHDT and CDR2 is YYEEEE. The CDR3 spans 17 residues. Trimming removed 0 bases from V and 2 bases from J; junction bases left unmatched: 9. The CDR3: CASSLVRSSGNTDTQYF. The CDR3 DNA follows: TGTGCCAGCAGCTTGGTACGCTCTAGCGGAAACACAGATACGCAGTATTTT.

For the CDR3, the DNA is TGTGCCAGCAGCTTAGCGTTAGGACAGGGTCGGAACGGGGAGCTGTTTTTT. It translates to CASSLALGQGRNGELFF. The rearrangement uses TRBV7-9 and TRBJ2-2; 8 bases fit TRBD1. The CDR3 extends over 17 amino acids. Germline loops: CDR1 SEHNR, CDR2 FQNEAQ (reference sequence). V was clipped by 0 bases and J by 7 bases; unmatched bases: 10. Using reference TRBV7-9 and TRBJ2-2 for the parts outside the CDR3, the full variable domain is DTGVSQNPRHKITKRGQNVTFRCDPISEHNRLYWYRQTLGQGPEFLTYFQNEAQLEKSRLLSDRFSAERPKGSFSTLEIQRTEQGDSAMYLCASSLALGQGRNGELFFGEGSRLTVL.

The gene calls are TRBV5-1 and TRBJ2-2; 7 bases are shared with TRBD2. Per the germline V gene, CDR1 is SGHRS and CDR2 is YFSETQ. V shed 5 bases, J shed 1 base, and the junction held 14 bases outside the gene matches. This CDR3 is 18 amino acids long. CDR3 sequence (DNA): TGCGCCAGCAGACCCCCTGCAGGGAGGGCGGGGAACACCGGGGAGCTGTTTTTT. Translation: CASRPPAGRAGNTGELFF. The whole variable domain, filled in from reference TRBV5-1 and TRBJ2-2, reads KAGVTQTPRYLIKTRGQQVTLSCSPISGHRSVSWYQQTPGQGLQFLFEYFSETQRNKGNFPGRFSGRQFSNSRSEMNVSTLELGDSALYLCASRPPAGRAGNTGELFFGEGSRLTVL.